One TCR beta chain is described in this entry. At one end, the junction sequence differs from germline, possibly due to a read error. Germline loops: CDR1 ENHRY, CDR2 SYGVKD. This CDR3 contains 16 residues. This entry belongs to a study of tumor and adjacent non-tumor tissue in lung cancer. This sample's RNA came from whole unsorted tissue. Three rounds of nested PCR, following a modified ARM-PCR protocol, produced the TCRbeta library. MiXCR, applied by TCRdb to the multiplex PCR reads, yields one record per CDR3 protein. This sample has about 120,000 distinct CDR3 sequences; over 75% occur once, and the top ten carry about 23%.

The chain couples TRBV10-3 to TRBJ2-1; D might be TRBD1 or TRBD2, each matching 5 bases. This clonotype was obtained from a man between 70 and 80 years old with non-small cell lung cancer. Sequences were obtained from lung tumor tissue. CDR3 residues: CAISDGEGRPYIEQFF. The CDR3 DNA reads as TGTGCCATTAGTGACGGAGAGGGGCGTCCCTACATTGAGCAGTTCTTC.